This passage covers 14 T cell receptor beta chains from one sample sequenced in a study of CD8 T cells in Susac syndrome. A quantity of about 0.45 to 1 ug RNA underwent reverse transcription using random hexamers. TCRdb reprocessed the immunoSEQ multiplex PCR reads with MiXCR, giving one entry per CDR3 protein. The table shows hundreds of thousands of distinct CDR3 sequences, with 90% to 97% occurring only once. The sequencing input was CD4+ T cells from PBMCs. The receptors derive from a human donor with Susac syndrome.

J is TRBJ1-1 and V is TRBV14; D gene unclear. There are 15 residues in the CDR3. Deletions cut 0 bases from V and 0 bases from J, with 8 bases between. Germline V CDR1 and CDR2: SGHDN, FVKESK. DNA for the CDR3: TGTGCCAGCAGCCAAGATATGAGCATGAACACTGAAGCTTTCTTT. The encoded protein is CASSQDMSMNTEAFF.

J is TRBJ1-1 and V is TRBV9; the D gene is possibly TRBD1 (5 bases). The germline CDR1 and CDR2 sequences are SGDLS and YYNGEE. V lost 2 bases and J lost 5, with 16 bases in between. This CDR3 region has 15 residues. The CDR3 nucleotides are TGTGCCAGCAGCGTTGCCGTAGGGGAGGGAACTGAAGCTTTCTTT. This encodes CASSVAVGEGTEAFF.

The chain couples TRBV24-1 to TRBJ2-2, with D perhaps matching TRBD1 (6 bases). CDR1 and CDR2 (germline): KGHDR, SFDVKD. V was cut by 6 bases and J by 6 bases, with 13 bases left in between. This CDR3 is built from 14 residues. Here the CDR3 DNA reads TGTGCCACCAGTATCTCCACAGGGCCCGGGGAGCTGTTTTTT. This encodes CATSISTGPGELFF.

This chain uses TRBV15 with TRBJ2-2; D perhaps matches TRBD1 (6 bases). The CDR3 has 16 residues. The ends were cut back, 0 bases at V and 6 bases at J, with 14 bases in the middle. Germline CDR1 reads LNHNV; CDR2 reads YYDKDF (reference sequence). The CDR3 bases are TGTGCCACCAGCAGAGATTTGCAGGGGTTCGCCGGGGAGCTGTTTTTT. It yields the protein CATSRDLQGFAGELFF.

This sequence joins TRBV19 and TRBJ2-4; 8 nucleotides match TRBD2. Unmatched junction bases numbered 15, after V lost 11 bases and J lost 9 bases. Germline lookup yields CDR1 LNHDA and CDR2 SQIVND (reference sequence). The CDR3 runs to 14 residues. This CDR3 is CASHPGTRKVIQYF. CDR3 nucleotide sequence: TGTGCCTCTCATCCCGGGACTAGAAAAGTCATTCAGTACTTC.

CDR3: CSASRGRERYEQYF. As DNA, the CDR3 is TGCAGTGCTTCTCGGGGGCGGGAGCGGTACGAGCAGTACTTC. V usage is TRBV20-1 and J usage is TRBJ2-7; possibly TRBD2 for D (7 bases). V was clipped by 5 bases and J by 4 bases, with 18 bases between them. The germline CDR1 and CDR2 sequences are DFQATT and SNEGSKA (reference sequence). This CDR3 is 14 amino acids long.

The chain employs TRBV10-3 and TRBJ2-5, with D unresolved. Germline V gene lookup returns CDR1 ENHRY and CDR2 SYGVKD. The V end lost 6 bases, the J end lost 4 bases, and 12 bases lay between the germline ends. The CDR3 totals 13 residues. The CDR3 protein is CAISSYTGETQYF. CDR3 nucleotides: TGTGCCATCAGCTCGTACACCGGAGAGACCCAGTACTTC.

This clonotype appeared a single time. This chain connects TRBV28 to TRBJ2-7; no reliable D call. The CDR3 covers 13 residues. In germline, CDR1 is MDHEN, CDR2 SYDVKM. V lost 3 bases, J lost 3 bases, and 9 bases lay in between. The CDR3 sequence: CASSLVRIYEQYF. In nucleotides, the CDR3 is TGTGCCAGCAGTTTGGTGAGGATCTACGAGCAGTACTTC.

For the CDR3, the DNA is TGTGCCAGCAGCCTCTTTAAGGTGCAGTTCTTC. Protein product: CASSLFKVQFF. This chain links TRBV7-6 with TRBJ2-1; D ambiguous. Germline V gene sequence: CDR1 SGHVS, CDR2 FNYEAQ. There are 11 residues in the CDR3. V gave up 5 bases and J gave up 12 bases, with 11 bases separating them.

The chain combines TRBV6-5 with TRBJ2-3; TRBD2 aligns across 8 bases. The V segment lost 6 bases and the J segment 4 bases; nucleotides outside the gene matches: 9. The CDR3 is made up of 15 amino acids. Per the germline V gene, CDR1 is MNHEY and CDR2 is SVGAGI. The CDR3 protein is CASRESGSLPDTQYF. In DNA, the CDR3 is TGTGCCAGCAGGGAGAGCGGGAGCTTGCCAGATACGCAGTATTTT.

The chain carries TRBV20-1 and TRBJ1-5; D is possibly TRBD1 (5 bases). Trimming left V 3 bases short and J 9 bases short, with 15 bases between. CDR3 length: 13 amino acids. Germline V gene sequence: CDR1 DFQATT, CDR2 SNEGSKA (reference sequence). CDR3 protein: CSARGRSILPQHF. The CDR3, as DNA: TGCAGTGCTAGGGGACGAAGTATCTTGCCCCAGCATTTT.

This chain joins TRBV29-1 and TRBJ1-1; no clear D gene. Germline assignment: CDR1 SQVTM and CDR2 ANQGSEA. The CDR3 is 13 residues long. V lost 4 bases and J lost 1, with 10 bases in between. For the CDR3, the DNA is TGCAGCGTTGTCCTATTTGGGAACACTGAAGCTTTCTTT. Protein sequence: CSVVLFGNTEAFF.

The V gene is TRBV3-1, the J gene TRBJ1-3, with a weak D call TRBD1 (5 bases). This CDR3 region has 18 residues. Trimming removed 4 bases at V and 3 bases at J, with 22 bases between. Per germline, CDR1 LGHDT and CDR2 YNNKEL (reference sequence). The CDR3 sequence: CASSPAVELQAYGNTIYF. The CDR3 DNA reads TGTGCCAGCAGCCCCGCCGTGGAATTACAGGCGTATGGAAACACCATATATTTT. The whole variable domain, remainder taken from reference TRBV3-1 and TRBJ1-3, is DTAVSQTPKYLVTQMGNDKSIKCEQNLGHDTMYWYKQDSKKFLKIMFSYNNKELIINETVPNRFSPKSPDKAHLNLHINSLELGDSAVYFCASSPAVELQAYGNTIYFGEGSWLTVV.

The V call is TRBV5-1, the J call TRBJ2-7; D uncertain. The germline V gene encodes CDR1 SGHRS and CDR2 YFSETQ. The V end lost 5 bases, the J end lost 3 bases, and 9 bases lay between the germline ends. CDR3 length: 12 amino acids. CDR3 coding DNA: TGCGCCAGCAGTTCCCCAAACTACGAGCAGTACTTC. Residues: CASSSPNYEQYF.